The 10 T cell receptor beta chains listed next were all sequenced from one sample in a study of early T cells in non-severe SARS-CoV-2 infection. TCRdb called the 5' RACE reads again in MiXCR, with one record for every CDR3 protein. The sample has just under 90,000 distinct CDR3 sequences; around an eighth are singletons. Material: whole blood. The receptor set was obtained from an adult who was a healthcare worker with PCR-confirmed SARS-CoV-2 infection or an uninfected control (not recorded which).

This clonotype was counted many times. The chain is built from TRBV24-1 and TRBJ2-1; 9 bases map to TRBD2. The CDR3 totals 15 residues. CDR1 and CDR2 from the germline V gene are KGHDR and SFDVKD. V lost 2 bases and J lost 6; bases outside the gene matches: 4. CDR3 sequence: CATSDSSGVRNEQFF. CDR3 nucleotide sequence: TGTGCCACCAGTGATTCTAGCGGGGTCCGCAATGAGCAGTTCTTC.

This chain connects TRBV27 to TRBJ1-1, with a possible D match to TRBD1 (5 bases). CDR1 is MNHEY, CDR2 SMNVEV, per germline (reference sequence). With 6 bases removed from V and 9 bases from J, the gap between germline ends came to 20 bases. This CDR3 has 14 amino acids. The CDR3 region has the DNA TGTGCCAGCAGGCAGGGACGGGGGGTGGTTAAAGCTTTCTTT. Its translation is CASRQGRGVVKAFF.

The sample holds a few counts of this clonotype. The V call is TRBV20-1, the J call TRBJ1-2; a weak D match, TRBD1 (6 bases). The CDR3 is made up of 15 amino acids. Germline values: CDR1 DFQATT, CDR2 SNEGSKA (reference sequence). Trimming cost V 4 bases and J 6 bases, with 21 bases left between them. CDR3 coding DNA: TGCAGTGCTACACACCCGGGACAATCTTTCCATGGCTACACCTTC. Amino acids: CSATHPGQSFHGYTF.

The CDR3 reads CASSPQGNGEQYF. CDR3 nucleotide sequence: TGTGCCAGCAGTCCCCAGGGGAATGGCGAGCAGTACTTC. The V gene is TRBV6-1, the J gene TRBJ2-7, with D maybe TRBD1 (6 bases). Germline CDR1 is MNHNS and CDR2 is SASEGT. CDR3 size: 13 residues. V lost 5 bases to trimming and J lost 6 bases, with 14 bases between them.

This clonotype was seen only a few times. The chain employs TRBV5-1 and TRBJ2-6, with D possibly being TRBD2 (5 bases). This CDR3 contains 15 residues. Deletions cut 4 bases from V and 2 bases from J, with 10 bases between. Germline values: CDR1 SGHRS, CDR2 YFSETQ. CDR3 region: CASSGGQAGANVLTF. CDR3 sequence (DNA): TGCGCCAGCAGCGGCGGGCAGGCTGGGGCCAACGTCCTGACTTTC. Complete variable domain (other parts from reference TRBV5-1 and TRBJ2-6): KAGVTQTPRYLIKTRGQQVTLSCSPISGHRSVSWYQQTPGQGLQFLFEYFSETQRNKGNFPGRFSGRQFSNSRSEMNVSTLELGDSALYLCASSGGQAGANVLTFGAGSRLTVL.

The chain combines TRBV28 with TRBJ1-1, with D tentatively TRBD1 (5 bases). The CDR3 totals 14 residues. V was shortened by 7 bases and J by 5 bases, with 17 bases between the two germline ends. Germline CDR1 MDHEN, CDR2 SYDVKM. The CDR3 coding sequence is TGTGCCAGCACCCCGGTGAGGGGAGAAACTGAAGCTTTCTTT. Residues: CASTPVRGETEAFF. Together with reference TRBV28 and TRBJ1-1, the CDR3 gives the full variable domain: DVKVTQSSRYLVKRTGEKVFLECVQDMDHENMFWYRQDPGLGLRLIYFSYDVKMKEKGDIPEGYSVSREKKERFSLILESASTNQTSMYLCASTPVRGETEAFFGQGTRLTVV.

V gene TRBV28 combines with J gene TRBJ2-7; 12 nucleotides line up with TRBD2. In germline, CDR1 is MDHEN, CDR2 SYDVKM. CDR3 length equals 19 residues. The trim removed 5 bases at V and 1 base at J, leaving 15 bases unmatched. CDR3 residues: CASSRGVGGGLAGSYEQYF. Here the CDR3 DNA reads TGTGCCAGCAGTAGGGGGGTAGGGGGCGGACTAGCGGGATCCTACGAGCAGTACTTC.

This sequence joins TRBV28 and TRBJ2-1; 9 nucleotides agree with TRBD2. CDR3 length: 17 residues. Per the germline V gene, CDR1 is MDHEN and CDR2 is SYDVKM. V dropped 3 bases and J dropped 7; count of bases not matched to a gene: 13. CDR3 in DNA: TGTGCCAGCAGTTTCCCAAGACTAGCGGTGCTCGGGAATGAGCAGTTCTTC. It specifies CASSFPRLAVLGNEQFF.

This chain joins TRBV6-5 and TRBJ1-2; maybe TRBD1 (6 bases). The CDR3 extends over 15 amino acids. Germline assignment: CDR1 MNHEY and CDR2 SVGAGI. The V gene lost 5 bases and the J gene lost 7 bases, with 20 bases spanning the gap. The CDR3 sequence is CASSRTEKSTSGYTF. DNA of the CDR3: TGTGCCAGCAGTCGGACAGAGAAATCCACTAGTGGCTACACCTTC.

This chain links TRBV6-5 with TRBJ1-1; D not certain. V was shortened by 6 bases and J by 4 bases, with 15 bases between the two germline ends. CDR1 and CDR2 (germline): MNHEY, SVGAGI. This CDR3 contains 14 residues. The CDR3 DNA is TGTGCCAGCAGGGGATCAACGGGAGGCACTGAAGCTTTCTTT. This translates into CASRGSTGGTEAFF.